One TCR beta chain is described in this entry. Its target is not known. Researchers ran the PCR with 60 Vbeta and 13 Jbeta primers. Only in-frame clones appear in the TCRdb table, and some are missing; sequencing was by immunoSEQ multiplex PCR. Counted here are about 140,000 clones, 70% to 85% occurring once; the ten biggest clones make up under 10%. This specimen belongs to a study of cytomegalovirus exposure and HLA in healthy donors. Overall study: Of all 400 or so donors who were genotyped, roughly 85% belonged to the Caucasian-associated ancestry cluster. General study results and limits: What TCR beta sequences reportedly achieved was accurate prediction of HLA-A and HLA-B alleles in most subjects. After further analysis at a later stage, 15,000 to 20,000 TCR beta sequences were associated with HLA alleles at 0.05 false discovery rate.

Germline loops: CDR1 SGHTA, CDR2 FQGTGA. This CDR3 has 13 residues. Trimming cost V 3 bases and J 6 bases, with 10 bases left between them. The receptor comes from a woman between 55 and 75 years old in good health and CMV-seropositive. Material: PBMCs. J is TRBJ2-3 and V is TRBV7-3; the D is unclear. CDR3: CASSFGARDTQYF. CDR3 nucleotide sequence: TGTGCCAGCAGCTTCGGCGCGAGGGATACGCAGTATTTT.